This T cell receptor (beta chain) was sequenced for a study of blood T cell repertoires in COVID-19. Across the whole study: COVID-19 samples, acute and convalescent, were from the United States, Italy and Spain. In each case, the material was cDNA or gDNA derived from T cells, B-cell-depleted T cells, or PBMCs.

TCRdb keeps only in-frame clones here, not all; method: immunoSEQ multiplex PCR. The sample records about 260,000 clones, 85% to 90% being singletons. The specimen sequenced was PBMCs or T cells enriched from blood (not recorded which). This TCR derives from a woman younger than 30 who had recovered from COVID-19.

CDR3 loop: CASSVNRYTEAFF. CDR3 DNA: TGTGCCAGCAGCGTAAACAGATACACTGAAGCTTTCTTT. This chain links TRBV5-4 with TRBJ1-1; the D is unclear. V was trimmed by 4 bases and J by 3 bases, leaving 10 bases between them. Germline CDR1 reads SGHNT; CDR2 reads YYREEE (reference sequence). The length of the CDR3 is 13 residues.